Listed here is a single T cell receptor (beta chain). Germline V gene data show CDR1 as MGHRA and CDR2 as YSYEKL. The CDR3 is 13 residues long. Trimming stripped 1 base from V and 5 bases from J, with 8 bases between. The data were taken from a study of blood T cell repertoires in COVID-19. Looking at the study overall: The origin of the acute and convalescent COVID-19 samples was the United States, Italy and Spain. In each case, the material was cDNA or gDNA derived from T cells, B-cell-depleted T cells, or PBMCs.

Original methodology: How many nucleated cells were present was estimated from reference gene primer amplification. Clones were sequenced by immunoSEQ multiplex PCR, and TCRdb holds only the in-frame ones, with some missing. V and J calls and clone size are given by that table; D and trimming were obtained from the DNA. The data show some 340,000 clones, roughly 85% seen once. What was sequenced was peripheral blood. V and J are TRBV4-1 and TRBJ1-2, with unresolved D. This TCR was recovered from a woman aged 18-30 years with acute or convalescent COVID-19. For the CDR3, the DNA is TGCGCCAGCAGCCAAGTACCGGGATATGGCTACACCTTC. Translated: CASSQVPGYGYTF.